This TCR beta chain was found in a study of Graves' ophthalmopathy and Graves' hyperthyroidism. The CDR3 has 11 amino acids. Trimming took 8 bases from V and 3 from J, leaving 8 bases between them. Germline lookup yields CDR1 ENHRY and CDR2 SYGVKD. Only a few counts were recorded for this clonotype. What it binds is not known. General study results and limits: Blood samples also showed most expanded thyroid clonotypes exceeding 0.001 frequency. From stable hyperthyroidism, ophthalmopathy was separated by a 13-signature model with about 88% sensitivity and about 81% specificity.

Excluded were patients with other autoimmune diseases, uncontrolled infections, pregnancy or lactation. The TCR beta CDR3 regions underwent amplification from RNA transcripts. A first-round RT-PCR used HTBI primers, followed by a second-round multiplex PCR. One entry per CDR3 protein results from TCRdb running MiXCR on the multiplex PCR reads. The profile shows about 740,000 distinct CDR3 sequences, about 44% of them singletons. Material: peripheral blood. V is TRBV10-3 and J is TRBJ2-7; maybe TRBD1 (5 bases). This clonotype was sampled from an adult man with Graves' ophthalmopathy. For the CDR3, the DNA is TGTGCCATCGGGCAGGGCTACGAGCAGTACTTC. It encodes CAIGQGYEQYF.